This TCR beta chain stems from a study of the immune and genomic landscape of osteosarcoma (dated by TCRdb to about 2020). Looking at the study overall: A total of 50 or so pediatric and adult patients with high-grade osteosarcoma made up the overall cohort, and the median age at diagnosis was roughly 27 years (range roughly 5-85). The cohort was enriched for poor-risk disease, with 73% to 80% showing unfavorable pathologic response to standard therapy and approximately 64% deceased. Patients in the overall cohort were 45% to 65% male, and approximately 80% presented with localized disease at diagnosis. Osteosarcoma specimens were profiled with whole genome, RNA and T-cell receptor sequencing plus immunohistochemistry and reverse phase protein arrays so that immunogenic potential could be defined. To characterize the osteosarcoma immunogenomic landscape, TCR sequencing results were integrated with transcriptome, protein array and immunostaining data. The goal of the study was to explain why immune checkpoint inhibitors show limited clinical activity in osteosarcoma. A few patients contributed a couple of samples from the same tumor site.

TCR beta chain CDR3 regions were immunosequenced with the ImmunoSEQ Assay (Adaptive Biotechnologies). The study's processing was this. The ImmunoSEQ Analyzer platform was used to export TCRB rearrangements, read counts, read proportions and gene usage. T-cell clonality was calculated from productive rearrangements as 1 minus Pielou's evenness. In the clonal space homeostasis analysis, clonotypes were binned as rare, small, medium, large or hyperexpanded (0.01 to 1 of the repertoire). TCR productive clonality was compared across immune clusters C1, C2 and C3 using the Wilcoxon rank sum test. TCRdb stores this immuneACCESS table with in-frame sequences only. Part of the clones is absent; in the studies checked, under half of the shortfall reflects unresolved V genes, and no reason is known for the rest. Clonal size and the V and J genes are those of that table, whereas D and trimming came from the DNA. This sample comprises some 6,200 clones, 68% of them detected only once. In total, the top ten clones hold about 15% of the sample.

The specimens were post-treatment primary, local recurrence and metastasis tumors obtained from patients with a poor prognosis. Regarding this clone: Its antigen target is currently unknown. Base qualities are not provided; no much larger clone lies one nucleotide away.

Relative to germline, V is 0 bases shorter and J is 4 bases shorter, with 21 bases between their ends. From the germline V gene (reference sequence), CDR1 is SGHKS and CDR2 is YYEKEE. There are 18 amino acids in the CDR3, from cysteine to phenylalanine inclusive. The CDR3 DNA has 54 bases and is translated from base 1. Points the paper makes about the study in general: The clonality benchmarks were taken from external normal skin and healthy peripheral blood data instead of from matched normal tissue. Productive TCR clonality was found to be low overall, with an average of 0.09 and a maximum of 0.3, which suggested limited T-cell clonal expansion. TCR productive clonality was greater in the immune-hot C3 cluster than in the cold C1 cluster, although TCR productive clonality remained low overall. In five cases, a single hyperexpanded clone dominated the repertoire, and each of these five cases had fewer than 100 T-cell clonotypes. No statistical method determined sample size because osteosarcoma is rare and all possible samples were collected. Matched blood was collected from only two patients, alongside the frozen tumor specimens.

Sequenced: osteosarcoma tumor tissue from the lung. The origin of this receptor is a human donor with osteosarcoma. The sequence links TRBV5-5 to TRBJ2-3, with a weak D call of TRBD2 (6 bases match). This receptor carries the CDR3 CASSLEISGGARADTQYF. Here is the DNA: TGTGCCAGCAGCTTGGAAATAAGCGGAGGGGCCCGGGCAGATACGCAGTATTTT.